This paragraph reports one TCR beta chain. Its specificity is not known. The sample originates from a study of graft-versus-host responses after intestinal transplantation. Study in general: Those transplanted obtained multivisceral, liver-intestinal, or isolated intestinal grafts.

Assay used: immunoSEQ multiplex PCR; TCRdb lists only in-frame clones, some missing. The sample holds 40,000 to 55,000 clones; about 90% are singletons and the top ten take approximately 0.56%. The V end was cut by 3 bases, the J end by 1 base, with 15 bases between. Germline V CDR1 and CDR2: SEHNR, FQNEAQ (reference sequence). The CDR3 length is 16 residues. This clonotype originated in a human donor who was the organ donor for an intestinal transplant. The rearrangement joins TRBV7-9 to TRBJ2-5, with a weak D call TRBD1 (5 bases). Sequenced material: unstimulated CD4+ T cells sorted from spleen or lymph node cells, taken before transplant. DNA for the CDR3: TGTGCCAGCAGCTTTCCACAGGTGAATCCCCAAGAGACCCAGTACTTC. It specifies CASSFPQVNPQETQYF.